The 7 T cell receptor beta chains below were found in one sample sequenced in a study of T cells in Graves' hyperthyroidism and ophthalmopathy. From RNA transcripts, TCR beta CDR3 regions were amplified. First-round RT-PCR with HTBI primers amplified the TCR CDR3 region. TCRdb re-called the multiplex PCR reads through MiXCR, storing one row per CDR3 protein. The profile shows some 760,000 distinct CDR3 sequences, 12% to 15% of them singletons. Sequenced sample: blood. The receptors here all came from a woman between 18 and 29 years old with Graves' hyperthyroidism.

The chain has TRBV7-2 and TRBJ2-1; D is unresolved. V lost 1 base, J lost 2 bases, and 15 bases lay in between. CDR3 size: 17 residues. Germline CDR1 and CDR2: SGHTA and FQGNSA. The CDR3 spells CASSLVAPLITYNEQFF. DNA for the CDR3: TGTGCCAGCAGCTTAGTCGCGCCTCTTATTACCTACAATGAGCAGTTCTTC.

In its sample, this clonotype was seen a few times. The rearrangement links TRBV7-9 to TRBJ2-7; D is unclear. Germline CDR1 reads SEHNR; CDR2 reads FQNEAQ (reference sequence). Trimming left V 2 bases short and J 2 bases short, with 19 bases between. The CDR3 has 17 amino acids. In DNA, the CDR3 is TGTGCCAGCAGCTTATATTCAGCCGGGTGGCAGCCCTACGAGCAGTACTTC. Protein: CASSLYSAGWQPYEQYF.

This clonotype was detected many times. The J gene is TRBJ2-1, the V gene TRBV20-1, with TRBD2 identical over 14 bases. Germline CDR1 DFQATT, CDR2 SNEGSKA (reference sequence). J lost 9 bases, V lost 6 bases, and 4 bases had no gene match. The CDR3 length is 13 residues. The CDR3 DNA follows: TGCAGTGCACCGGGACTAGCGGGAGCTGAGCAGTTCTTC. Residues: CSAPGLAGAEQFF.

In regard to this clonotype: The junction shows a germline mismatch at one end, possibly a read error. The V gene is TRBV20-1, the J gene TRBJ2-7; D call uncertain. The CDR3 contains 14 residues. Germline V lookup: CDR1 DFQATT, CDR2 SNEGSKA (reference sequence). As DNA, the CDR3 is TGCAGTGCCAGAGGTGTGGACCGAGGATACGAGCAGTACTTC. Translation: CSARGVDRGYEQYF.

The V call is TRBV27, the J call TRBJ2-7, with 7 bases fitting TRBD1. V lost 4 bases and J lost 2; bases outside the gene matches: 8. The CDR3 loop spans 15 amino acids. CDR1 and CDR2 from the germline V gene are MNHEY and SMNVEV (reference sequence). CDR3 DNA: TGTGCCAGCAGTTCCCCCGGCGGACAGGCCTACGAGCAGTACTTC. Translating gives CASSSPGGQAYEQYF.

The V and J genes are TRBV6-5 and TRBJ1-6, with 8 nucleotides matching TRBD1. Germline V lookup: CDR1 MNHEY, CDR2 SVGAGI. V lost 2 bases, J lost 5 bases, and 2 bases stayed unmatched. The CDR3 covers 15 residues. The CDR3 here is CASSYGTGDNSPLHF. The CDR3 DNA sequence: TGTGCCAGCAGTTACGGGACAGGCGATAATTCACCCCTCCACTTT.

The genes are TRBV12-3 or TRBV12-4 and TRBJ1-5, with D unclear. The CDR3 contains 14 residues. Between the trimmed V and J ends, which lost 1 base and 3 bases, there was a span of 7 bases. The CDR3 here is CASSLEAYNQPQHF. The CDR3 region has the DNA TGTGCCAGCAGTTTAGAAGCGTACAATCAGCCCCAGCATTTT.